Here is one T cell receptor (beta chain) with its context. The data were taken from a study of shared clonotypes between healthy human individuals. Study-wide context: Contributing individuals were two females and three males aged 18 to 49.

Some 30,000 T cell genomes (roughly 220 ng DNA) went into each sorted-subset replicate. Method: immunoSEQ multiplex PCR; TCRdb's copy keeps in-frame clones and lacks some. The sample lists about 2.4 million clones, about 92% seen once, with about 0.13% in the top ten. Looked up from germline, CDR1 is SGHTA and CDR2 is FQGNSA. The CDR3 runs to 14 residues. Germline trimming cut 5 bases from V and 2 bases from J; bases unmatched to any gene: 4. The source of this sequence is a man aged 18-30 years in good health. The rearrangement uses TRBV7-2 and TRBJ2-7, with TRBD2 identical over 9 bases. The sequencing input was naive CD4+ T cells sorted from blood. Subset meaning: CD45RA+ positively selected. The CDR3 DNA reads as TGTGCCAGCAGCAAAGCGGGAGGCACCTACGAGCAGTACTTC. It encodes CASSKAGGTYEQYF.